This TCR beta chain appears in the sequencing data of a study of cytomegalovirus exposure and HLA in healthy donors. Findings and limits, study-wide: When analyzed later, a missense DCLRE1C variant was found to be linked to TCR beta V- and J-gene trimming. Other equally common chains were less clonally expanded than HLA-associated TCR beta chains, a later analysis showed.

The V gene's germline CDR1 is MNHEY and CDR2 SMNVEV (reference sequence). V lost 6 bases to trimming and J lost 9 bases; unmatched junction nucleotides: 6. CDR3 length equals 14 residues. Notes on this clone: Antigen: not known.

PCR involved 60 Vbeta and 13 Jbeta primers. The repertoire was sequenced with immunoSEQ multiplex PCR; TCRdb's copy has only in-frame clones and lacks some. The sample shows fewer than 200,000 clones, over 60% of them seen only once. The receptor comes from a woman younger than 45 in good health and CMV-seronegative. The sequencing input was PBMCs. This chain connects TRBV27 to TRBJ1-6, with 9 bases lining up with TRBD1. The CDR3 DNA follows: TGTGCCAGCAGATCGGGACAGGGACGTTCACCCCTCCACTTT. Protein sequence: CASRSGQGRSPLHF.